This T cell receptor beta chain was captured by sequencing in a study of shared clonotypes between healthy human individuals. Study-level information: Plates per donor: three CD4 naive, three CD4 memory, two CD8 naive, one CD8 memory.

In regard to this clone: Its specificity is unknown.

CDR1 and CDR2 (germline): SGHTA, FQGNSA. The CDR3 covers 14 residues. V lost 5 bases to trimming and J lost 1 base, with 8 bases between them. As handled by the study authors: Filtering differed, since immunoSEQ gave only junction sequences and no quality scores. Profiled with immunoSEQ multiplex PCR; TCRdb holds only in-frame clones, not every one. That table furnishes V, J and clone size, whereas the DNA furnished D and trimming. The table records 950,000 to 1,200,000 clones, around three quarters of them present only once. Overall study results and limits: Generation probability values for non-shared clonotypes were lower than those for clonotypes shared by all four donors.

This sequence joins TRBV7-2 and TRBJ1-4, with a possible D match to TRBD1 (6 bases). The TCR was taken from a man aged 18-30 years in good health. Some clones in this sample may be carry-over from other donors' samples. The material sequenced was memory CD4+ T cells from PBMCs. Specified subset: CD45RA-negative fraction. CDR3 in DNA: TGTGCCAGCAGCGGAGGGGGAACTAATGAAAAACTGTTTTTT. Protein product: CASSGGGTNEKLFF.